This T cell receptor (beta chain) was observed in a study of blood T cell repertoires in COVID-19. At the level of the study: There were acute and convalescent COVID-19 samples, and they came from the United States, Italy and Spain.

Trimming cost V 5 bases and J 4 bases; bases outside gene matches: 4. The germline V gene encodes CDR1 ENHRY and CDR2 SYGVKD. The CDR3 spans 13 residues. This clone appeared a single time. Some clones are missing from TCRdb's copy, which holds only in-frame ones; the method was immunoSEQ multiplex PCR. Altogether 250,000 to 300,000 clones are present, roughly nine tenths being singletons, with the ten largest covering 0.9% to 1%. The rearrangement joins TRBV10-3 to TRBJ2-5; TRBD2 matches 7 bases. The receptor was derived from a woman aged 40 to 49 who had recovered from COVID-19. Sequenced material: peripheral blood. The CDR3 nucleotides are TGTGCCATCAGTCGGACTAGTGGAGAGACCCAGTACTTC. Residues: CAISRTSGETQYF.